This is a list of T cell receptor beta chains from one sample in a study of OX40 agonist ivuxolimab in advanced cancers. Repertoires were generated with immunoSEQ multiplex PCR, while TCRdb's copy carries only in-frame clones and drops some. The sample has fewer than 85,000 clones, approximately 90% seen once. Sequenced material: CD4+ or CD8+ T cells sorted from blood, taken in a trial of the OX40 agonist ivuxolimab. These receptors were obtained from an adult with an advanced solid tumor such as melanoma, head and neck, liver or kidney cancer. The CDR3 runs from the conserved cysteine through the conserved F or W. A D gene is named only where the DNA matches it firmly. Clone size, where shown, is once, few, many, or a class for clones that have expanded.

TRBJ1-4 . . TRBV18 CASSLGDEKLFF TGTGCCAGCTCACTAGGGGATGAAAAACTGTTTTTT
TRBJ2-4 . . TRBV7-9 CASSLYNQGNIQYF TGTGCCAGCAGCCTCTATAACCAGGGAAACATTCAGTACTTC
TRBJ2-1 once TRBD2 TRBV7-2 CASSSSGTNHNEQFF TGTGCCAGCAGCTCTAGCGGGACGAACCACAATGAGCAGTTCTTC
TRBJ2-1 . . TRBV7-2 CASSSGPAAWNEQFF TGTGCCAGCAGCTCCGGCCCTGCCGCGTGGAATGAGCAGTTCTTC
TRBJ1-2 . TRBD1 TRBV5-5 CASSVIGTGGWTF TGTGCCAGCAGCGTAATTGGGACAGGCGGGTGGACCTTC
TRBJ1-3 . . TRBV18 CASSPLEGGTTANTIYF TGTGCCAGCTCACCACTTGAGGGAGGAACTACGGCGAACACCATATATTTT
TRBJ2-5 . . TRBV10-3 CAITWSTPQETQYF TGTGCCATCACGTGGTCGACGCCCCAAGAGACCCAGTACTTC
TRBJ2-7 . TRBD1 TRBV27 CASSSGQGEWQYF TGTGCCAGCAGTTCGGGACAGGGGGAGTGGCAGTACTTC
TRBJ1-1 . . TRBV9 CASSVGDRSAEAFF TGTGCCAGCAGCGTAGGGGACCGCTCGGCTGAAGCTTTCTTT
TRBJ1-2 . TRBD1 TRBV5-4 CASSLALQGADYGYTF TGTGCCAGCAGCTTGGCCCTACAGGGGGCAGACTATGGCTACACCTTC
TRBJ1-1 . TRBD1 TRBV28 CASSPDRAYPTEAFF TGTGCCAGCAGTCCGGACAGGGCTTACCCCACTGAAGCTTTCTTT
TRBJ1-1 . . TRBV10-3 CAISTYTEAFF TGTGCCATCAGCACCTACACTGAAGCTTTCTTT
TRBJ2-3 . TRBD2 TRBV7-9 CASSLGVAGVNTQYF TGTGCCAGCAGTTTAGGGGTAGCGGGAGTAAATACGCAGTATTTT
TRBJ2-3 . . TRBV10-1 CASSTGAGVDTQYF TGCGCCAGCTCAACGGGGGCTGGGGTAGATACGCAGTATTTT
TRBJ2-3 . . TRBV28 CASSPEGRISTDTQYF TGTGCCAGCAGCCCGGAGGGGCGTATTAGCACAGATACGCAGTATTTT
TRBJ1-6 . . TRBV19 CASSMTFNSPLHF TGTGCCAGTAGTATGACATTTAATTCACCCCTCCACTTT
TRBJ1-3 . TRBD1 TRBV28 CASSSSGTEPSGNTIYF TGTGCCAGCAGCAGCTCCGGGACAGAGCCCTCTGGAAACACCATATATTTT
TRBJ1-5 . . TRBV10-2 CASSESGLGQPQHF TGCGCCAGCAGTGAGTCCGGTTTAGGGCAGCCCCAGCATTTT
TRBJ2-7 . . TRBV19 CASSIGSLNYEQYF TGTGCCAGTAGTATTGGCAGTCTGAACTACGAGCAGTACTTC
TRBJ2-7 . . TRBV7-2 CASSSAPGPYEQYF TGTGCCAGCAGCTCAGCGCCTGGGCCCTACGAGCAGTACTTC
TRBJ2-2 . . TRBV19 CASSRPDDTGELFF TGTGCCAGTAGTCGCCCGGACGACACCGGGGAGCTGTTTTTT
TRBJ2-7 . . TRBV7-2 CASSLTTGTYEQYF TGTGCCAGCAGCTTAACGACAGGTACCTACGAGCAGTACTTC
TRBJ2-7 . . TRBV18 CASSPMDSSYEQYF TGTGCCAGCTCACCAATGGACAGCTCCTACGAGCAGTACTTC
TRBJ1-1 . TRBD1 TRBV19 CASSTGQGARAFF TGTGCCAGTAGTACCGGACAGGGGGCGCGGGCTTTCTTT
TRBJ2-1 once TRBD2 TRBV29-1 CSAKNREGHNEQFF TGCAGCGCGAAGAACCGGGAGGGCCACAATGAGCAGTTCTTC
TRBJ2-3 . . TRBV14 CASSQALGTSTDTQYF TGTGCCAGCAGCCAGGCCTTGGGGACTTCCACAGATACGCAGTATTTT
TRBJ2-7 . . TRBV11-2 CASSLGTREQYF TGTGCCAGCAGCTTAGGGACGCGGGAGCAGTACTTC
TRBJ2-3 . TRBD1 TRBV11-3 CASGTGGDVDTQYF TGTGCCAGCGGTACAGGGGGCGATGTGGATACGCAGTATTTT
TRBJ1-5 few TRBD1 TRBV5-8 CASSSGQGQPQHF TGTGCCAGCAGCTCGGGACAGGGCCAGCCCCAGCATTTT
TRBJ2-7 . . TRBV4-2 CASSQPSGGFYEQYF TGTGCCAGCAGCCAACCTTCAGGGGGGTTCTACGAGCAGTACTTC
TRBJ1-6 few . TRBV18 CASSPRGLNSPLHF TGTGCCAGCTCACCAAGGGGACTCAATTCACCCCTCCACTTT
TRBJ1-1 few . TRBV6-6 CASSTEGAFTEAFF TGTGCCAGCAGTACCGAAGGGGCCTTCACTGAAGCTTTCTTT